These 13 T cell receptor beta chains were sequenced from one sample in a study of blood T cell repertoires in COVID-19. Measured with immunoSEQ multiplex PCR; TCRdb has only the in-frame clones, and not every one. Among under 40,000 clones, roughly 80% were seen once, and the ten largest hold 7% to 8.5%. The sample taken for sequencing was peripheral blood. These TCRs come from a woman aged 55-75 years with acute or convalescent COVID-19.

This clone was detected only a few times. This chain joins TRBV5-1 and TRBJ2-7, with 8 bases fitting TRBD2. Per the germline V gene, CDR1 is SGHRS and CDR2 is YFSETQ. V dropped 0 bases and J dropped 2; count of bases not matched to a gene: 7. The CDR3 has 16 amino acids. This CDR3 is CASSLAGGGSPYEQYF. CDR3 bases: TGCGCCAGCAGCTTGGCCGGGGGGGGATCCCCCTACGAGCAGTACTTC.

The gene calls are TRBV12-3 or TRBV12-4 and TRBJ2-5, with D possibly being TRBD2 (6 bases). V shed 4 bases and J shed 6 bases, with 12 bases lying between them. The CDR3 covers 13 residues. CDR3 nucleotides: TGTGCCAGCAGTTCCGGGAGTCGGCAGACCCAGTACTTC. Its protein product is CASSSGSRQTQYF.

The chain recombines TRBV7-8 with TRBJ1-5; maybe TRBD1 (5 bases). The V gene's germline CDR1 is SGHVS and CDR2 FQNEAQ. Trimming removed 5 bases from V and 0 bases from J, with 8 bases in between. CDR3 length: 14 residues. Here the CDR3 reads CASSGGDSNQPQHF. The CDR3 DNA reads TGTGCCAGCAGCGGGGGGGATAGCAATCAGCCCCAGCATTTT.

The chain recombines TRBV10-3 with TRBJ1-2; D possibly corresponds to TRBD1 (5 bases). There are 12 residues in the CDR3. V was pared by 9 bases and J by 8 bases, with 16 bases between. Germline V CDR1 and CDR2: ENHRY, SYGVKD. The CDR3 is CAILRGIGGYTF. In DNA form, the CDR3 reads TGTGCCATTCTACGGGGGATTGGAGGCTACACCTTC.

The genes are TRBV6-5 and TRBJ1-4; D gene unclear. Germline V gene sequence: CDR1 MNHEY, CDR2 SVGAGI. V was cut by 7 bases and J by 3 bases, with 12 bases left in between. The CDR3 is 14 amino acids. The CDR3 sequence is CASTLGSSNEKLFF. The DNA for the CDR3 is TGTGCCAGCACTTTAGGGAGTTCTAATGAAAAACTGTTTTTT.

CDR3 sequence (DNA): TGTGCCAGAGTCCCGGTGGAGACCCAGTACTTC. Protein product: CARVPVETQYF. V usage is TRBV5-3 and J usage is TRBJ2-5; D gene unclear. TRBV5-3 is filed as an ORF, its function uncertain. Between the trimmed V and J ends, which lost 7 bases and 5 bases, there was a span of 9 bases. This CDR3 is built from 11 residues.

The J gene is TRBJ1-1, the V gene TRBV6-1; 7 bases match TRBD1. From germline, CDR1 is MNHNS and CDR2 SASEGT. This CDR3 has 15 amino acids. J was trimmed by 2 bases and V by 0 bases; bases with no gene match: 3. The CDR3 here is CASSEASGGNTEAFF. CDR3 nucleotide sequence: TGTGCCAGCAGTGAAGCGTCAGGGGGAAACACTGAAGCTTTCTTT.

The rearrangement links TRBV6-1 to TRBJ1-6; D might be TRBD1 (5 bases). The ends were cut back, 6 bases at V and 10 bases at J, with 13 bases in the middle. Germline V gene lookup returns CDR1 MNHNS and CDR2 SASEGT. The CDR3 extends over 13 amino acids. The DNA of the CDR3 is TGTGCCAGCAGATGGGGGGTAGGATCACCCCTCCACTTT. Its protein is CASRWGVGSPLHF.

The chain combines TRBV6-5 with TRBJ1-5; D is unresolved. The CDR3 loop spans 14 amino acids. V lost 0 bases and J 5 bases, leaving 8 bases between the germline ends. Germline lookup yields CDR1 MNHEY and CDR2 SVGAGI. CDR3: CASSYSTPDQPQHF. CDR3 DNA: TGTGCCAGCAGTTACTCGACTCCCGATCAGCCCCAGCATTTT.

The V gene is TRBV30, the J gene TRBJ1-2, with a weak D call TRBD1 (5 bases). The CDR3 consists of 14 residues. V lost 3 bases and J 6 bases, leaving 17 bases between the germline ends. Germline V gene lookup returns CDR1 GTSNPN and CDR2 SVGIG (reference sequence). CDR3 region: CAWRRGQLKDGYTF. The CDR3 coding sequence is TGTGCCTGGAGAAGGGGTCAGTTGAAGGATGGCTACACCTTC.

This chain joins TRBV5-1 and TRBJ2-6; 8 nucleotides agree with TRBD1. The V gene end was trimmed by 8 bases and the J gene end by 2 bases; junction bases not matched to a gene: 9. From germline, CDR1 is SGHRS and CDR2 YFSETQ. CDR3 length: 16 amino acids. CDR3: CASHTGGRPGANVLTF. CDR3 DNA: TGCGCCAGTCATACAGGGGGGCGGCCTGGGGCCAACGTCCTGACTTTC.

The chain combines TRBV24-1 with TRBJ1-3, with no clear D. V was cut by 3 bases and J by 2 bases, with 19 bases left in between. The CDR3 sequence is 18 residues long. Per germline, CDR1 KGHDR and CDR2 SFDVKD. The chain's CDR3 is CATSDPARPPRAGNTIYF. DNA for the CDR3: TGTGCCACCAGTGATCCTGCCCGACCCCCCCGGGCTGGAAACACCATATATTTT.

The rearrangement uses TRBV7-9 and TRBJ2-7; perhaps TRBD2 as D (5 bases). Germline-derived CDR1 and CDR2 are SEHNR and FQNEAQ (reference sequence). CDR3 length equals 14 residues. The V end was cut by 4 bases, the J end by 1 base, with 11 bases between. The CDR3 loop is CASSSGDGSYEQYF. CDR3 coding DNA: TGTGCCAGCAGCTCCGGGGATGGATCCTACGAGCAGTACTTC. Combining the CDR3 with reference TRBV7-9 and TRBJ2-7 gives the whole variable domain DTGVSQNPRHKITKRGQNVTFRCDPISEHNRLYWYRQTLGQGPEFLTYFQNEAQLEKSRLLSDRFSAERPKGSFSTLEIQRTEQGDSAMYLCASSSGDGSYEQYFGPGTRLTVT.